The entry that follows covers one T cell receptor beta chain sequence. Antigen specificity is unknown. The sample comes from a study of cytomegalovirus exposure and HLA in healthy donors. In the study overall: A preliminary data release comprised around 90 million unique TCRs obtained from HLA-typed donors. Study-wide points: Three of the chains that were CMV-associated were confirmed in vitro to be specific for CMV antigens.

CDR3 length: 17 amino acids. Trimming took 0 bases from V and 0 from J, leaving 12 bases between them. In germline, CDR1 is LNHNV, CDR2 YYDKDF (reference sequence). PCR involved 60 Vbeta and 13 Jbeta primers. Generated by immunoSEQ multiplex PCR, the TCRdb table keeps only in-frame clones and is missing some. The data contain about 300,000 clones, 86% of them singletons. The V and J genes are TRBV15 and TRBJ2-1, with D perhaps TRBD2 (6 bases). This receptor was identified in a man aged 35 to 55 in good health and CMV-seropositive. Material: PBMCs. CDR3 nucleotides: TGTGCCACCAGCAGAGATAGACGGGGGAGCTCCTACAATGAGCAGTTCTTC. It specifies CATSRDRRGSSYNEQFF.